The 26 T cell receptor beta chains presented below share a single source sample, sequenced in a study of CD8 T cells in Susac syndrome. After extraction with the RNeasy kit, 0.5 to 1 ug of the RNA was reverse transcribed using random hexamers. From the immunoSEQ multiplex PCR reads, TCRdb called clonotypes with MiXCR, one entry per CDR3 protein. The sample carries about 300,000 distinct CDR3 sequences, around 91% recorded once. Sequencing was performed on CD8+ T cells from PBMCs. These receptors were collected from a human donor with multiple sclerosis.

V is TRBV7-3 and J is TRBJ2-1, with a possible D match to TRBD2 (6 bases). The CDR3 is 15 amino acids. The germline gives CDR1 SGHTA, CDR2 FQGTGA. The V gene lost 2 bases and the J gene lost 4 bases, with 12 bases spanning the gap. DNA for the CDR3: TGTGCCAGCAGCTTAGTTAGCGGAAATTACAATGAGCAGTTCTTC. This codes for CASSLVSGNYNEQFF.

CDR3 in amino acids: CASSLPEGPLEQYF. CDR3 DNA: TGTGCCAGCAGCTTACCCGAGGGGCCCCTCGAGCAGTACTTC. The genes are TRBV7-9 and TRBJ2-7; D is perhaps TRBD1 or TRBD2 (5 bases each). This CDR3 is 14 amino acids long. Trimming cost V 2 bases and J 6 bases, with 14 bases left between them. CDR1 is SEHNR, CDR2 FQNEAQ, per germline (reference sequence).

V usage is TRBV19 and J usage is TRBJ2-3; perhaps D is TRBD1 or TRBD2 (5 bases each). The germline V and J ends were trimmed by 9 bases and 0 bases, with 10 bases remaining between them. The CDR3 is 13 amino acids. Looked up from germline, CDR1 is LNHDA and CDR2 is SQIVND (reference sequence). The CDR3, as DNA: TGTGCCAGCTGGGGGTCTAGCACAGATACGCAGTATTTT. It encodes CASWGSSTDTQYF.

This clonotype was seen only once. The chain uses TRBV9 and TRBJ2-7; TRBD1 matches 7 bases. The junction had 3 bases not matched to a gene; V was cut back by 3 bases and J by 6 bases. CDR1 SGDLS and CDR2 YYNGEE come from the germline V gene. The CDR3 runs to 12 residues. CDR3 amino acids: CASSETGLEQYF. As DNA, the CDR3 is TGTGCCAGCAGCGAGACAGGGCTCGAGCAGTACTTC.

This sequence joins TRBV2 and TRBJ2-7; D not resolved. The CDR3 is 13 amino acids. Trimming cost V 7 bases and J 5 bases, with 15 bases left between them. Germline CDR1 and CDR2: SNHLY and FYNNEI. CDR3 DNA sequence: TGTGCCAGCAAGGGCGGAAACCCCAACGAGCAGTACTTC. It specifies CASKGGNPNEQYF.

CDR3 loop: CASSSPGLGVYGYTF. DNA of the CDR3: TGTGCCAGCAGCTCTCCTGGGCTCGGCGTTTATGGCTACACCTTC. This chain links TRBV11-2 with TRBJ1-2; D is unclear. CDR1 and CDR2 (germline): SGHAT, FQNNGV. CDR3 size: 15 residues. Trimming removed 4 bases from V and 5 bases from J, with 17 bases in between. Drawing the rest from reference TRBV11-2 and TRBJ1-2, the complete variable domain is EAGVAQSPRYKIIEKRQSVAFWCNPISGHATLYWYQQILGQGPKLLIQFQNNGVVDDSQLPKDRFSAERLKGVDSTLKIQPAKLEDSAVYLCASSSPGLGVYGYTFGSGTRLTVV.

The chain carries TRBV4-3 and TRBJ2-2; D is possibly TRBD1 (5 bases). Per germline, CDR1 LGHNA and CDR2 YSLEER. This CDR3 comprises 14 residues. The V gene lost 1 base and the J gene lost 3 bases, with 6 bases spanning the gap. The CDR3, as DNA: TGCGCCAGCAGCCAAGGACAGCACACCGGGGAGCTGTTTTTT. Translation gives CASSQGQHTGELFF.

In this sample, this clonotype turned up once. The J gene is TRBJ2-7, the V gene TRBV11-1, with 8 positions matching TRBD1. CDR1 and CDR2 from the germline V gene are SGHAT and FQDESV (reference sequence). V lost 1 base to trimming and J lost 7 bases; unmatched junction nucleotides: 9. This CDR3 has 15 residues. The CDR3 loop is CASSLEGQGSGEQYF. In DNA, the CDR3 is TGTGCCAGCAGCTTAGAAGGACAGGGCTCCGGGGAGCAGTACTTC.

The chain employs TRBV19 and TRBJ1-1; D not resolved. Trimming removed 3 bases at V and 0 bases at J, with 8 bases between. Germline values: CDR1 LNHDA, CDR2 SQIVND (reference sequence). The CDR3 sequence is 14 residues long. The chain's CDR3 is CASSIRGMNTEAFF. CDR3 DNA sequence: TGTGCCAGTAGTATCCGGGGAATGAACACTGAAGCTTTCTTT.

V is TRBV7-6 and J is TRBJ2-1; 8 bases align to TRBD2. CDR1 SGHVS and CDR2 FNYEAQ come from the germline V gene. This CDR3 contains 17 residues. Trimming removed 5 bases from V and 7 bases from J; junction bases left unmatched: 16. CDR3 DNA: TGTGCCAGCAGCCCAGGAGCGGGAGTGGGGGGGTTGAATGAGCAGTTCTTC. Translated: CASSPGAGVGGLNEQFF.

The rearrangement uses TRBV30 and TRBJ1-2; 10 positions agree with TRBD1. Per the germline V gene, CDR1 is GTSNPN and CDR2 is SVGIG (reference sequence). V shed 3 bases and J 3 bases; nucleotides not matched to a gene: 7. The CDR3 consists of 15 residues. The CDR3 spells CAWRNRDRGDYGYTF. CDR3 nucleotide sequence: TGTGCCTGGAGGAACCGGGACAGGGGCGACTATGGCTACACCTTC.

This rearrangement joins TRBV24-1 to TRBJ2-2; D is possibly TRBD1 (5 bases). Germline V lookup: CDR1 KGHDR, CDR2 SFDVKD. Trimming cost V 3 bases and J 5 bases, with 12 bases left between them. The CDR3 totals 15 residues. CDR3 in amino acids: CATSDIGQHTGELFF. The CDR3 DNA follows: TGTGCCACCAGTGATATAGGACAACATACCGGGGAGCTGTTTTTT.

The V and J genes are TRBV28 and TRBJ2-7; 12 nucleotides line up with TRBD2. CDR1 and CDR2 from the germline V gene are MDHEN and SYDVKM. V lost 8 bases, J lost 4 bases, and 6 bases stayed unmatched. The CDR3 consists of 14 residues. The CDR3 spells CASYGLAGSYEQYF. The CDR3 bases are TGTGCCAGCTATGGACTAGCGGGGAGTTACGAGCAGTACTTC.

This chain joins TRBV4-2 and TRBJ1-5, with a weak D call TRBD1 (5 bases). Germline V gene data show CDR1 as LGHNA and CDR2 as YNFKEQ. The CDR3 consists of 16 residues. Between the trimmed V and J ends, which lost 1 base and 3 bases, there was a span of 13 bases. The CDR3: CASSQVLGQVNQPQHF. The CDR3 DNA reads TGTGCCAGCAGCCAAGTCCTGGGGCAGGTCAATCAGCCCCAGCATTTT.

CDR3 DNA: TGTGCCAGCACCGTACTAGCGGGCCACTACGAGCAGTACTTC. Translated, it gives CASTVLAGHYEQYF. V is TRBV28 and J is TRBJ2-7, with 9 bases matching TRBD2. The CDR3 consists of 14 residues. V dropped 7 bases and J dropped 3; count of bases not matched to a gene: 7. The germline CDR1 and CDR2 sequences are MDHEN and SYDVKM.

The CDR3 DNA reads TGTGCCAGCAGTTCAAGGACAGTTAACTACGAGCAGTACTTC. This codes for CASSSRTVNYEQYF. The J gene is TRBJ2-7, the V gene TRBV27; maybe TRBD1 (6 bases). This CDR3 is built from 14 residues. The V end was cut by 4 bases, the J end by 3 bases, with 13 bases between. Germline values: CDR1 MNHEY, CDR2 SMNVEV (reference sequence).

The J gene is TRBJ2-1, the V gene TRBV27, with D perhaps given as TRBD1 or TRBD2 (5 bases each). Trimming stripped 6 bases from V and 7 bases from J, with 16 bases between. CDR3 length: 14 amino acids. The germline gives CDR1 MNHEY, CDR2 SMNVEV (reference sequence). The CDR3 DNA reads as TGTGCCAGCAGGCCGGGGCCCCCCCTTAATGAGCAGTTCTTC. Protein product: CASRPGPPLNEQFF.

About this clonotype itself: A read error may produce the germline difference seen at one junction end. This rearrangement joins TRBV19 to TRBJ1-1, with TRBD1 as a possible D gene (6 bases). In germline, CDR1 is LNHDA, CDR2 SQIVND (reference sequence). The CDR3 is 17 amino acids. This CDR3 reads CASSIATRGGVNTGAFF. In DNA form, the CDR3 reads TGTGCCAGTAGTATCGCCACCAGGGGAGGCGTGAACACTGGAGCTTTCTTT.

V usage is TRBV9 and J usage is TRBJ2-3; D perhaps matches TRBD2 (5 bases). There are 12 residues in the CDR3. Trimming shortened V by 3 bases and J by 4 bases, and 6 bases separated the two germline ends. The V gene's germline CDR1 is SGDLS and CDR2 YYNGEE. DNA for the CDR3: TGTGCCAGCAGCGATAGCGCAGATACGCAGTATTTT. This encodes CASSDSADTQYF.

This clonotype was detected once. This chain joins TRBV5-4 and TRBJ2-4; weak D call: TRBD2 (6 bases). This CDR3 has 12 amino acids. V shed 10 bases and J shed 5 bases, with 13 bases lying between them. The germline gives CDR1 SGHNT, CDR2 YYREEE (reference sequence). The CDR3 here is CAPSGTENIQYF. The CDR3 nucleotides are TGTGCCCCATCCGGGACTGAAAACATTCAGTACTTC.

V is TRBV6-5 and J is TRBJ2-1; no firm D call. The CDR3 has 10 residues. V lost 7 bases, J lost 15 bases, and 13 bases lay in between. Germline V gives CDR1 MNHEY, CDR2 SVGAGI. The chain's CDR3 is CASTHEWLFF. As DNA, the CDR3 is TGTGCCAGCACCCACGAGTGGTTGTTCTTC.

The CDR3 region has the DNA TGTGCCAGCAGTGACCTGACAGGGTTTGGTACGCAGTATTTT. The encoded protein is CASSDLTGFGTQYF. The chain uses TRBV6-1 and TRBJ2-3; 7 bases line up with TRBD1. The V and J ends lost 3 bases and 8 bases, in that order; junction bases with no gene match: 8. In germline, CDR1 is MNHNS, CDR2 SASEGT. The CDR3 runs to 14 residues.

The rearrangement joins TRBV2 to TRBJ2-7; TRBD1 might be the D (5 bases). Per the germline V gene, CDR1 is SNHLY and CDR2 is FYNNEI. The CDR3 totals 14 residues. V lost 5 bases and J 5 bases, leaving 16 bases between the germline ends. The CDR3 here is CASSPPGPGHEQYF. DNA of the CDR3: TGTGCCAGCAGTCCACCGGGCCCAGGGCACGAGCAGTACTTC. The full variable domain, with the rest looked up from reference TRBV2 and TRBJ2-7, is EPEVTQTPSHQVTQMGQEVILRCVPISNHLYFYWYRQILGQKVEFLVSFYNNEISEKSEIFDDQFSVERPDGSNFTLKIRSTKLEDSAMYFCASSPPGPGHEQYFGPGTRLTVT.

This CDR3 is CASSKGVFATDTQYF. The CDR3 DNA reads TGTGCCAGCAGCAAAGGAGTGTTCGCGACAGATACGCAGTATTTT. This chain links TRBV7-9 with TRBJ2-3; no clear D gene. V was cut by 5 bases and J by 3 bases, with 15 bases left in between. This CDR3 has 15 amino acids. Germline values: CDR1 SEHNR, CDR2 FQNEAQ (reference sequence).

V and J are TRBV20-1 and TRBJ1-2; D is ambiguous. CDR1 is DFQATT, CDR2 SNEGSKA, per germline (reference sequence). The CDR3 covers 12 residues. The germline V and J ends were trimmed by 6 bases and 3 bases, with 11 bases remaining between them. DNA of the CDR3: TGCAGTGCGGGAGCGGTTGACTATGGCTACACCTTC. Translated: CSAGAVDYGYTF.

This clonotype has a count of ten or more. The V and J genes are TRBV6-5 and TRBJ2-7, with 9 bases aligning to TRBD2. CDR3 size: 17 residues. Trimming at V came to 4 bases and at J to 1 base, leaving 11 bases not matched to a gene. Germline lookup yields CDR1 MNHEY and CDR2 SVGAGI. The CDR3: CASSFLAGAGPSYEQYF. The CDR3 DNA sequence: TGTGCCAGCAGTTTCTTAGCGGGAGCTGGGCCTTCCTACGAGCAGTACTTC.